This T cell receptor (beta chain) was found in a study of blood T cell repertoires in COVID-19. In the study overall: Samples came from the United States, Italy and Spain, spanning acute and convalescent COVID-19. The cDNA or gDNA used as material had been derived from T cells, B-cell-depleted T cells, or PBMCs.

Authors' analysis steps: Amplifying reference gene primers gave estimates of nucleated cell counts. Assay used: immunoSEQ multiplex PCR; TCRdb lists only in-frame clones, some missing. That table supplies the V and J calls and clone size; D and trimming were determined from the DNA. The sample consists of over 250,000 clones, about 90% of them appearing once. The sample comprised peripheral blood. The sequence derives from a woman in her forties or fifties with acute or convalescent COVID-19.

CDR3 loop: CATSDPTGTPEAFF. The CDR3 DNA reads TGTGCCACCAGTGATCCGACAGGGACCCCTGAAGCTTTCTTT. V gene TRBV24-1 combines with J gene TRBJ1-1; 7 bases match TRBD1. The CDR3 sequence is 14 residues long. Trimming took 3 bases from V and 6 from J; bases not matched to a gene: 6. CDR1 KGHDR and CDR2 SFDVKD come from the germline V gene.